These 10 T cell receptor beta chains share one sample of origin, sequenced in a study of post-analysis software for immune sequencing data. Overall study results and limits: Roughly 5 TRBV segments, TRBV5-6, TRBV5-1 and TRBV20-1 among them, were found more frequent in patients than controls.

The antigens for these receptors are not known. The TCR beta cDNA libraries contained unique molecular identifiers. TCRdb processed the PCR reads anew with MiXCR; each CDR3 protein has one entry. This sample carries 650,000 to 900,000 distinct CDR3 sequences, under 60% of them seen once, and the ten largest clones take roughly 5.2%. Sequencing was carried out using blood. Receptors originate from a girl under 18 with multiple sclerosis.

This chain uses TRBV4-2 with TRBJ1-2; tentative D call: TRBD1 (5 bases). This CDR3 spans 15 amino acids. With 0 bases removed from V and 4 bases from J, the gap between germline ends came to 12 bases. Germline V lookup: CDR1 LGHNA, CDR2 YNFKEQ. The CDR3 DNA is TGTGCCAGCAGCCAAGACTTGGGGACGGGCTATGGCTACACCTTC. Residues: CASSQDLGTGYGYTF.

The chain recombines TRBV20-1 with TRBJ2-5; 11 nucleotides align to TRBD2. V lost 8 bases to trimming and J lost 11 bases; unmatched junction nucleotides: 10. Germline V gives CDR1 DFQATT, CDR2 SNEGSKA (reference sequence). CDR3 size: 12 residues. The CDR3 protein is CSPGLAEYEQYF. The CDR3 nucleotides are TGCAGTCCGGGACTAGCGGAATATGAGCAGTACTTC.

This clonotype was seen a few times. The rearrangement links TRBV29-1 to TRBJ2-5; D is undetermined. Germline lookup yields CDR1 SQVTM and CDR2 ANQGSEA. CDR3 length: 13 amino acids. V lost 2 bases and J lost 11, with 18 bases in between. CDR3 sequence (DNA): TGCAGCGTTGAACATAGGGTGTCAAATGAGCAGTACTTC. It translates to CSVEHRVSNEQYF.

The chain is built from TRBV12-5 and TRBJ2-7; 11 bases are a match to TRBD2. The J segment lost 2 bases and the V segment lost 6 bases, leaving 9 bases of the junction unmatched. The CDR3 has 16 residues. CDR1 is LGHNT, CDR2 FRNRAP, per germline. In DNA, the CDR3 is TGTGCTAGTGGAGGGCAGGGACTAGCGGTTGCCTACGAGCAGTACTTC. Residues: CASGGQGLAVAYEQYF.

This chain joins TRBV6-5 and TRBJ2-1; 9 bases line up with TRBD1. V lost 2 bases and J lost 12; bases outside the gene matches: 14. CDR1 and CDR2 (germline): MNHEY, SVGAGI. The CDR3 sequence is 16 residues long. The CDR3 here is CASSYREPGQGVWQFF. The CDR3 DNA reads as TGTGCCAGCAGTTACCGGGAACCGGGACAGGGAGTGTGGCAGTTCTTC.

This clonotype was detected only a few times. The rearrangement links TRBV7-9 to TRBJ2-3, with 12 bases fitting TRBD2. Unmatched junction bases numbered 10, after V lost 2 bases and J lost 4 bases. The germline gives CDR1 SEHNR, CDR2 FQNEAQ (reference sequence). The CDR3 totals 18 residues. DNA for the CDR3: TGTGCCAGCAGCTTACCCCGACTTCTAGCGGGAGGGTCAGATACGCAGTATTTT. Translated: CASSLPRLLAGGSDTQYF.

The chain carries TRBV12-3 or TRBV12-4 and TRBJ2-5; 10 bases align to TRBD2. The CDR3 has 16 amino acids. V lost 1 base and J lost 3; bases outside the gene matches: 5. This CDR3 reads CASSLVSSGSKETQYF. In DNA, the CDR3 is TGTGCCAGCAGTTTAGTGTCTAGCGGGAGCAAAGAGACCCAGTACTTC.

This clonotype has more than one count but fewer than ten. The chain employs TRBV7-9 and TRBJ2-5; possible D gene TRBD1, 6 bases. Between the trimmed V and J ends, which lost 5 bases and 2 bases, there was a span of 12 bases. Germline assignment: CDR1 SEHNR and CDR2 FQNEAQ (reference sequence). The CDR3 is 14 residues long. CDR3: CASSIQGWQETQYF. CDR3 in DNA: TGTGCCAGCAGCATACAGGGCTGGCAAGAGACCCAGTACTTC.

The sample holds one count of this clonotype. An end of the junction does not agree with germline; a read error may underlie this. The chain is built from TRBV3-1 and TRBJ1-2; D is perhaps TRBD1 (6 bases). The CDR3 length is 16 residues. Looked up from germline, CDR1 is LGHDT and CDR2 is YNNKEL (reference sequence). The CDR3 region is CASTQHGGRHRYGYTF. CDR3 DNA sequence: TGTGCCAGCACCCAACATGGGGGCAGGCACCGTTATGGCTACACCTTC.

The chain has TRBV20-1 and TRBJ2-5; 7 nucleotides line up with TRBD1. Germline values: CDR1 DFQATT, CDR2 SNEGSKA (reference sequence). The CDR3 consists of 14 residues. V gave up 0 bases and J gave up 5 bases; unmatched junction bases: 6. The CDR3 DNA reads TGCAGTGCTAGAGACACAGGGGTAAGGGAGACCCAGTACTTC. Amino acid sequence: CSARDTGVRETQYF.